This T cell receptor (beta chain) is from a study of T cells after yellow fever vaccination. TCRdb fed the 5' RACE reads into MiXCR, producing one record per CDR3 protein. The profile shows about 220,000 distinct CDR3 sequences, more than 3% of them singletons. This CDR3 spans 15 amino acids. V lost 4 bases and J lost 1; bases outside the gene matches: 7. Per germline, CDR1 DFQATT and CDR2 SNEGSKA (reference sequence). Regarding this clonotype: The antigen is undetermined.

Study-wide results and caveats: CD4 and CD8 compartments shared a small share of clonotypes.

This chain connects TRBV20-1 to TRBJ2-3; 8 bases match TRBD1. This TCR came from a man between 18 and 35 years old who received the YFV17D yellow fever vaccine. This material consisted of CD4+ T cells sorted from PBMCs, taken 10 days after the yellow fever booster vaccination. CDR3 region: CSATTGGVGTDTQYF. Here the CDR3 DNA reads TGCAGTGCTACAACAGGGGGAGTGGGCACAGATACGCAGTATTTT.